These 18 T cell receptor beta chains were sequenced from one sample in a study of blood T cell repertoires in COVID-19. Assay used: immunoSEQ multiplex PCR; TCRdb lists only in-frame clones, some missing. The sample consists of over 140,000 clones, roughly four fifths of them appearing once. The sequencing input was peripheral blood. These receptors originate from a woman older than 75 with active or convalescent COVID-19.

This chain joins TRBV9 and TRBJ1-5; TRBD1 might be the D (6 bases). CDR1 is SGDLS and CDR2 is YYNGEE in the germline V gene. CDR3 length: 18 amino acids. Trimming left V 3 bases short and J 0 bases short, with 19 bases between. CDR3 bases: TGTGCCAGCAGCGAGGAGAGACAAAGGGGGTATAGCAATCAGCCCCAGCATTTT. It is translated as CASSEERQRGYSNQPQHF.

The V gene is TRBV5-1, the J gene TRBJ2-2; 12 nucleotides line up with TRBD2. The germline V gene encodes CDR1 SGHRS and CDR2 YFSETQ. Trimming took 3 bases from V and 5 from J; bases not matched to a gene: 14. The CDR3 totals 19 residues. CDR3 sequence: CASSSRTSGEGRRTGELFF. CDR3 bases: TGCGCCAGCAGCTCCCGGACTAGCGGGGAAGGAAGAAGAACCGGGGAGCTGTTTTTT.

J is TRBJ1-1 and V is TRBV3-1 (or the pseudogene TRBV3-2); no reliable D call. V was pared by 5 bases and J by 6 bases, with 16 bases between. This CDR3 has 14 amino acids. Germline assignment: CDR1 LGHDT and CDR2 YNNKEL (reference sequence). The CDR3 sequence: CASSFDLLGSEAFF. The CDR3 DNA is TGTGCCAGCAGCTTCGATTTGTTGGGCTCTGAAGCTTTCTTT.

The rearrangement links TRBV7-3 to TRBJ2-1; the match to TRBD1 covers 9 bases. This CDR3 contains 16 residues. Germline-derived CDR1 and CDR2 are SGHTA and FQGTGA. V dropped 5 bases and J dropped 8; count of bases not matched to a gene: 13. CDR3 sequence: CASSRGDRDLNDEQFF. Here the CDR3 DNA reads TGTGCCAGCAGCCGGGGGGACAGGGACCTCAACGATGAGCAGTTCTTC.

The chain is built from TRBV2 and TRBJ2-3; 8 bases match TRBD2. V shed 7 bases and J 8 bases; nucleotides not matched to a gene: 11. The CDR3 covers 14 residues. Germline CDR1 reads SNHLY; CDR2 reads FYNNEI. The CDR3 DNA reads TGTGCCAGCAAGGGCCAGCGGGGGCGCAGTACGCAGTATTTT. Amino acid sequence: CASKGQRGRSTQYF. Full variable domain (missing parts from reference TRBV2 and TRBJ2-3): EPEVTQTPSHQVTQMGQEVILRCVPISNHLYFYWYRQILGQKVEFLVSFYNNEISEKSEIFDDQFSVERPDGSNFTLKIRSTKLEDSAMYFCASKGQRGRSTQYFGPGTRLTVL.

This clone was seen only once. The rearrangement links TRBV28 to TRBJ1-2; no reliable D call. The V and J ends lost 4 bases and 3 bases respectively, with 9 bases between them. From germline, CDR1 is MDHEN and CDR2 SYDVKM. The CDR3 loop spans 13 amino acids. CDR3 sequence (DNA): TGTGCCAGCAGTTCGCAGGTCCACTATGGCTACACCTTC. As protein: CASSSQVHYGYTF.

The CDR3 DNA is TGTGCCAGCAGCCAAGATACTCGTTCGGGAAACACCATATATTTT. Its translation: CASSQDTRSGNTIYF. The chain links TRBV14 to TRBJ1-3; D uncertain. This CDR3 is built from 15 residues. Looked up from germline, CDR1 is SGHDN and CDR2 is FVKESK. Deletions cut 0 bases from V and 4 bases from J, with 10 bases between.

The chain employs TRBV28 and TRBJ1-6; D is possibly TRBD1 (6 bases). With 7 bases removed from V and 10 bases from J, the gap between germline ends came to 17 bases. Germline V CDR1 and CDR2: MDHEN, SYDVKM. The CDR3 consists of 14 residues. CDR3 nucleotides: TGTGCCAGCACGTCCGAGGGGGTATCATCACCCCTCCACTTT. This gives the protein CASTSEGVSSPLHF.

CDR3 DNA sequence: TGTGCCAGCAGTTCGGACAGCTTGAGACATGGCTACACCTTC. Its translation is CASSSDSLRHGYTF. The V call is TRBV2, the J call TRBJ1-2; tentative D call: TRBD1 (6 bases). CDR3 length: 14 amino acids. Trimming pared 5 bases from V and 6 bases from J, leaving 16 bases between. Germline lookup yields CDR1 SNHLY and CDR2 FYNNEI.

The rearrangement uses TRBV5-6 and TRBJ1-1; TRBD1 is a possible D gene (5 bases). CDR3 length: 14 amino acids. Germline V gene data show CDR1 as SGHDT and CDR2 as YYEEEE. The ends were cut back, 2 bases at V and 5 bases at J, with 13 bases in the middle. CDR3 region: CASSLGRALTEAFF. The CDR3 nucleotides read TGTGCCAGCAGCTTAGGCAGGGCGCTAACTGAAGCTTTCTTT.

J is TRBJ2-3 and V is TRBV5-4, with TRBD1 matching over 7 bases. The CDR3 has 15 residues. The trim removed 0 bases at V and 4 bases at J, leaving 5 bases unmatched. Looked up from germline, CDR1 is SGHNT and CDR2 is YYREEE (reference sequence). CDR3 in amino acids: CASSLEQGSADTQYF. The CDR3 coding sequence is TGTGCCAGCAGCTTGGAACAGGGGAGCGCAGATACGCAGTATTTT.

V and J are TRBV20-1 and TRBJ2-2; 9 nucleotides align to TRBD1. This CDR3 has 15 residues. The germline V gene encodes CDR1 DFQATT and CDR2 SNEGSKA (reference sequence). V was clipped by 3 bases and J by 3 bases; unmatched bases: 5. The CDR3 loop reads CSASYRGLYTGELFF. The CDR3 DNA reads as TGCAGTGCTAGTTACAGGGGGCTATACACCGGGGAGCTGTTTTTT.

This chain uses TRBV29-1 with TRBJ1-6, with D perhaps TRBD1 (6 bases). Trimming removed 6 bases at V and 9 bases at J, with 15 bases between. This CDR3 is built from 13 residues. The V gene's germline CDR1 is SQVTM and CDR2 ANQGSEA. DNA of the CDR3: TGCAGCGTCGCCTCAGGGGCCAGTTCACCCCTCCACTTT. It codes for CSVASGASSPLHF. The entire variable domain, with the rest obtained from reference TRBV29-1 and TRBJ1-6, is as follows: SAVISQKPSRDICQRGTSLTIQCQVDSQVTMMFWYRQQPGQSLTLIATANQGSEATYESGFVIDKFPISRPNLTFSTLTVSNMSPEDSSIYLCSVASGASSPLHFGNGTRLTVT.

Here the CDR3 reads CASSSRLGLNSPLHF. In DNA form, the CDR3 reads TGTGCCAGCAGCTCCCGACTGGGTCTAAATTCACCCCTCCACTTT. This sequence joins TRBV6-2 or TRBV6-3 and TRBJ1-6, with unresolved D. Germline V gene sequence: CDR1 MNHEY, CDR2 SVGEGT. The CDR3 covers 15 residues. The V and J ends lost 6 bases and 7 bases respectively, with 16 bases between them.

This sequence joins TRBV6-2 or TRBV6-3 and TRBJ2-1; TRBD2 aligns across 13 bases. V lost 4 bases to trimming and J lost 4 bases; unmatched junction nucleotides: 13. Per the germline V gene, CDR1 is MNHEY and CDR2 is SVGEGT. This CDR3 comprises 19 residues. CDR3 amino acids: CASSSNPPTSGGLYNEQFF. The CDR3 DNA reads as TGTGCCAGCAGTTCCAATCCCCCGACTAGCGGGGGGTTATACAATGAGCAGTTCTTC.

This rearrangement joins TRBV6-5 to TRBJ2-6, with D maybe TRBD1 (5 bases). V was shortened by 7 bases and J by 3 bases, with 10 bases between the two germline ends. The germline gives CDR1 MNHEY, CDR2 SVGAGI. CDR3 length equals 14 residues. CDR3 bases: TGTGCCAGCATGGCCAGGGATGGGGCCAACGTCCTGACTTTC. Translation gives CASMARDGANVLTF.

In this sample, this clone turned up once. The V call is TRBV18, the J call TRBJ1-6, with D tentatively TRBD1 (5 bases). Trimming removed 1 base from V and 5 bases from J, with 6 bases in between. In germline, CDR1 is KGHSH, CDR2 LQKENI. This CDR3 comprises 14 residues. The CDR3 sequence: CASSPRQNNSPLHF. The CDR3, as DNA: TGTGCCAGCTCACCACGACAGAATAATTCACCCCTCCACTTT. Based on the CDR3 plus reference TRBV18 and TRBJ1-6, the full variable domain is NAGVMQNPRHLVRRRGQEARLRCSPMKGHSHVYWYRQLPEEGLKFMVYLQKENIIDESGMPKERFSAEFPKEGPSILRIQQVVRGDSAAYFCASSPRQNNSPLHFGNGTRLTVT.

The rearrangement joins TRBV11-2 to TRBJ2-7, with 7 nucleotides matching TRBD1. Germline V CDR1 and CDR2: SGHAT, FQNNGV. The CDR3 loop spans 15 amino acids. The V and J ends lost 5 bases and 2 bases, in that order; junction bases with no gene match: 9. DNA for the CDR3: TGTGCCAGCAGCCCCTTAGACAGGGCGACCTACGAGCAGTACTTC. Translation gives CASSPLDRATYEQYF.